The rows below give T cell receptor beta chains drawn from one sample of a study of T-cell memory formation after mild COVID-19. Each CDR3 protein is one row after TCRdb ran MiXCR on the 5' RACE reads. The repertoire holds 380,000 or so distinct CDR3 sequences, with around 14% as singletons. Input material: PBMCs or a T cell subset sorted from them (not recorded which). The receptors originated from a man younger than 30 who had mild COVID-19 (a few samples of this study predate the infection). Cell type and time point are not known. The conserved cysteine and the conserved F or W are not part of the CDR3 here. The order of the fields is V gene, J gene, CDR3 protein.

>TRBV9|TRBJ1-2
ASSPDTQSGYT
>TRBV19|TRBJ1-5
ASSRDRFNQPQH
>TRBV5-6|TRBJ2-1
ASSERGPPRF
>TRBV20-1|TRBJ1-1
SARVGGGPNTEAF
>TRBV27|TRBJ1-2
ASSGDRAGDYGYT
>TRBV3-1|TRBJ2-3
ASNSRGSTDTQY
>TRBV14|TRBJ1-2
ASSQDPDGYT
>TRBV5-5|TRBJ2-5
ASSLVWTTGPDKGRWTQY
>TRBV20-1|TRBJ2-1
SAASRSRGEQF
>TRBV2|TRBJ2-3
ASRGWGDTQY
>TRBV25-1|TRBJ2-5
ASREGVSRVGETQY
>TRBV7-3|TRBJ1-3
ASSPSPSSGNTIY
>TRBV2|TRBJ2-2
ACGLAGGPGTGELF
>TRBV5-4|TRBJ1-2
ASSLWTGPNYGYT
>TRBV9|TRBJ2-2
ASSKSRVTGELF
>TRBV4-3|TRBJ1-1
ASSQGRDRNTEAF
>TRBV6-6|TRBJ1-1
ASSYSTGVTEAF
>TRBV6-6|TRBJ1-2
ASSPGTGGYGYT
>TRBV6-1|TRBJ2-3
ASSERERSGGTDTQY
>TRBV6-2/TRBV6-3|TRBJ2-1
ASSYPGLAGISSYNEQF
>TRBV10-2|TRBJ2-3
ASSESGGARTDTQY
>TRBV7-9|TRBJ2-2
ASRPDPRNTGELF
>TRBV7-9|TRBJ2-1
ASSLDGPRDEQF
>TRBV7-9|TRBJ2-7
ASSLGIGTSIDEQY
>TRBV6-2/TRBV6-3|TRBJ2-1
ASSSTWGAGFLNNEQF
>TRBV7-9|TRBJ1-1
ASSFSYAEAF
>TRBV25-1|TRBJ1-2
ASSEFPTGLRGYT
>TRBV27|TRBJ1-1
ASSPGLSNTEAF
>TRBV7-9|TRBJ2-5
ASSLTGAPQETQY
>TRBV4-3|TRBJ2-3
ASSQILAGVTDTQY
>TRBV6-2/TRBV6-3|TRBJ1-1
ASKPDRNTEAF
>TRBV24-1|TRBJ2-1
ATSPAEAVVKEQF
>TRBV4-1|TRBJ2-4
ASSQRPPPDAKNIQY
>TRBV6-5|TRBJ2-2
ASRPGTSGNTGELF
>TRBV3-1|TRBJ2-1
ASRTRGAGNEQF
>TRBV12-3/TRBV12-4|TRBJ2-1
ASSLNGGAYNEQF
>TRBV11-3|TRBJ1-1
ASSFGGDTEAF
>TRBV9|TRBJ2-1
ASSAPAGGPNEQF